The 6 T cell receptor beta chains below all came from one sample that was sequenced in a study of CD8+CD57+ T cells in acquired aplastic anemia (dated by TCRdb to the late 2010s). The listed sequencing device is Illumina HiSeq 2000. Genomic DNA served as template for TCR beta VDJ combination and CDR3 sequence profiling. TCRdb took the public reads, trimmed them with fastp at Q25, ran MiXCR for clone calling and kept in-frame beta chains. Rows with one shared CDR3 protein collapse into an entry with the most common genes and DNA. This sample lists 180,000 or so distinct CDR3 sequences; about half were detected once. The leading ten clones occupy about 1.8% of the sample. Patients chosen for sequencing had shown expansion of CD8+CD57+ cells by flow cytometry. Sequenced sample: sorted CD4+, CD8+, or CD8+CD57+ T cells (not recorded which) from PBMCs. These receptors came from a human donor with aplastic anemia.

V and J are TRBV5-1 and TRBJ1-1; unclear D gene. Germline-derived CDR1 and CDR2 are SGHRS and YFSETQ. The V end lost 0 bases, the J end lost 1 base, and 7 bases lay between the germline ends. This CDR3 spans 14 amino acids. CDR3 bases: TGCGCCAGCAGCTTGGCCGGAGAGAACACTGAAGCTTTCTTT. Protein sequence: CASSLAGENTEAFF.

V is TRBV2 and J is TRBJ1-1; 7 bases map to TRBD1. Germline CDR1 SNHLY, CDR2 FYNNEI. This CDR3 has 12 residues. CDR3 protein: CAITGVWTEAFF. The CDR3 nucleotides read TGTGCTATCACAGGGGTATGGACTGAAGCTTTCTTT.

Turning to this clonotype: The germline gene is not matched at one end of the junction; a read error may be the cause. The chain couples TRBV7-8 to TRBJ2-7; D possibly matches TRBD1 or TRBD2 (6 bases each). Germline assignment: CDR1 SGHVS and CDR2 FQNEAQ. The CDR3 extends over 13 amino acids. CDR3 in DNA: TGCGCCAGCAGCCAGGGGAGGAGCTACGAGCAGTACTTC. As protein: CASSQGRSYEQYF.

The CDR3 DNA is TGCAGCGTTCAAACTGGGACAGGGGCTAAATCTGGGGCCAACGTCCTGACTTTC. This translates into CSVQTGTGAKSGANVLTF. The chain couples TRBV29-1 to TRBJ2-6; 10 bases map to TRBD1. With 5 bases clipped from V and 1 base from J, the junction kept 11 bases outside the gene matches. The CDR3 contains 18 residues. Per the germline V gene, CDR1 is SQVTM and CDR2 is ANQGSEA.

This clonotype has more than one count but fewer than ten. The chain has TRBV2 and TRBJ2-7; D could derive from TRBD1 or TRBD2 (5 bases each). CDR3 length: 14 amino acids. Germline CDR1 reads SNHLY; CDR2 reads FYNNEI. With 7 bases removed from V and 3 bases from J, the gap between germline ends came to 16 bases. CDR3 nucleotide sequence: TGTGCCAGCAACCGGGGCCTAGGAAACTACGAGCAGTACTTC. Encoded protein: CASNRGLGNYEQYF.

This clonotype has ten or more counts. As DNA, the CDR3 is TGTGCCAGCAGCTTGGAAGGGGGCCGTGGCACTGAAGCTTTCTTT. Translating it yields CASSLEGGRGTEAFF. The chain has TRBV5-6 and TRBJ1-1, with 7 nucleotides matching TRBD1. V shed 0 bases, J shed 4 bases, and the junction held 6 bases outside the gene matches. The germline gives CDR1 SGHDT, CDR2 YYEEEE. This CDR3 has 15 residues.